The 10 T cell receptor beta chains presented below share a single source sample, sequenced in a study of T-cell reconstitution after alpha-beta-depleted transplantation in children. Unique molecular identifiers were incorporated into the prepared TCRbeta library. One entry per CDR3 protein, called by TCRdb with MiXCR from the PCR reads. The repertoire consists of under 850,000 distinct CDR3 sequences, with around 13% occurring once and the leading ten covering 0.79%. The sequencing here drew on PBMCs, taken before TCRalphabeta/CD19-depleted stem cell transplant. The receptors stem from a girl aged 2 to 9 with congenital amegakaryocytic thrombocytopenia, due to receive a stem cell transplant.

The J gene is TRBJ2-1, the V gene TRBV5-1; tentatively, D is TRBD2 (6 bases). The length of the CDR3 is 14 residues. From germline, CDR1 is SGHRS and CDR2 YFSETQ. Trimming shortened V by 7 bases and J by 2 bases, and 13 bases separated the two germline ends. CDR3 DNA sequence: TGCGCCAGCCGCCGGGACTTCCCCTACAATGAGCAGTTCTTC. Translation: CASRRDFPYNEQFF.

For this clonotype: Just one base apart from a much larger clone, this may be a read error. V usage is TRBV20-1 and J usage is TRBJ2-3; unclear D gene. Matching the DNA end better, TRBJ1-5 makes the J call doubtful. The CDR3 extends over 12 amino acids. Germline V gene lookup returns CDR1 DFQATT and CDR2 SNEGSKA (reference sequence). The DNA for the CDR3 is TGCAGTGCGGTTCTAGTTACAGATACGCAGCATTTT. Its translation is CSAVLVTDTQHF.

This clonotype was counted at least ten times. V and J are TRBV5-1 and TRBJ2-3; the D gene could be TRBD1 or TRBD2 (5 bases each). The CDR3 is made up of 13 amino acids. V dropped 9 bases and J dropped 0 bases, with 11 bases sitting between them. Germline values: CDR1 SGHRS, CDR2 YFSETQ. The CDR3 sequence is CATGTLSTDTQYF. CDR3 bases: TGCGCCACCGGGACGTTGAGCACAGATACGCAGTATTTT.

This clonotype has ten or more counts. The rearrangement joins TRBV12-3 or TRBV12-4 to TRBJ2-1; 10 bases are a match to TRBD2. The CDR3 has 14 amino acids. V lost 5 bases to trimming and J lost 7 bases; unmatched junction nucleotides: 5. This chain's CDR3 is CASSPSGRANEQFF. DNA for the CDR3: TGTGCCAGCAGTCCTAGCGGGAGAGCGAATGAGCAGTTCTTC.

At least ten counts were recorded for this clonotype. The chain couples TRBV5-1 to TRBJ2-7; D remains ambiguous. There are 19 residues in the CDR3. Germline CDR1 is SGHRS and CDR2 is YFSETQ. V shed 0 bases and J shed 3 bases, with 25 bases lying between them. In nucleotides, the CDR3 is TGCGCCAGCAGCTTGGTTTCTTGGCAGACCCTCATTTACTTCTACGAGCAGTACTTC. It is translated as CASSLVSWQTLIYFYEQYF.

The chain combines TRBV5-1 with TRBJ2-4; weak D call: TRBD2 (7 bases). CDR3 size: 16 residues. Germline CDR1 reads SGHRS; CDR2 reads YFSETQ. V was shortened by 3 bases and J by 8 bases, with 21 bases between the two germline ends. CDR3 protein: CASSSGLNEGGDIQYF. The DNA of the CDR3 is TGCGCCAGCAGCTCCGGCTTAAACGAGGGGGGGGACATTCAGTACTTC.

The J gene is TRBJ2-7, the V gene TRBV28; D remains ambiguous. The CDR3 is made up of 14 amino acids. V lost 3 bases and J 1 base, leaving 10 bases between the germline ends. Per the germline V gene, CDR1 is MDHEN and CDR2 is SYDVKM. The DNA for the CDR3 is TGTGCCAGCAGTTTTGAACTTCCGTCCTACGAGCAGTACTTC. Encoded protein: CASSFELPSYEQYF.

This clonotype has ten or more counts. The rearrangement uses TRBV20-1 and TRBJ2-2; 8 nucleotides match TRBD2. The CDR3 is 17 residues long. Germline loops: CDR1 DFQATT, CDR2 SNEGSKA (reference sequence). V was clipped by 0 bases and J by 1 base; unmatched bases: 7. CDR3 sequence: CSARDLTSAMNTGELFF. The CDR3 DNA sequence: TGCAGTGCTAGAGATCTGACTAGCGCGATGAACACCGGGGAGCTGTTTTTT.

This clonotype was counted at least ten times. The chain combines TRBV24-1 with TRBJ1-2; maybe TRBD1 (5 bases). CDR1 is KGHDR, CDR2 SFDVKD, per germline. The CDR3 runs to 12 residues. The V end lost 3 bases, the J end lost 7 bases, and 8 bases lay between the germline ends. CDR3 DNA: TGTGCCACCAGTGATGTCGGGGGTGGCTACACCTTC. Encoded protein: CATSDVGGGYTF.

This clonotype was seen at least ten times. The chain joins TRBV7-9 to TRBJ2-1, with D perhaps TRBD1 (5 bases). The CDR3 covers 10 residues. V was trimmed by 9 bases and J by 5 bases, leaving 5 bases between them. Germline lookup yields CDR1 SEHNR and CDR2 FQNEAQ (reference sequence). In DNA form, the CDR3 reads TGTGCCAGAGGGGACAATGAGCAGTTCTTC. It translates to CARGDNEQFF. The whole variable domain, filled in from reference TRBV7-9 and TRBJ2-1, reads DTGVSQNPRHKITKRGQNVTFRCDPISEHNRLYWYRQTLGQGPEFLTYFQNEAQLEKSRLLSDRFSAERPKGSFSTLEIQRTEQGDSAMYLCARGDNEQFFGPGTRLTVL.